This T cell receptor beta chain was sequenced during a study of blood T cells in healthy people across ages. Findings and caveats of the study: Estimated diversity, derived from one million T cells, was regarded as an underestimate.

This CDR3 contains 14 residues. From germline, CDR1 is MGHRA and CDR2 YSYEKL. Trimming pared 0 bases from V and 5 bases from J, leaving 10 bases between. Each sample provided at least 5.5 micrograms of extracted total RNA. To note about this clonotype: Its antigen remains unidentified.

The authors ran a second PCR of about 6 to 11 cycles using a sample-barcoded 5' primer and a J-beta primer mix. In TCRdb, the 5' RACE reads were re-called with MiXCR into one record per CDR3 protein. The sample yields 750,000 to 850,000 distinct CDR3 sequences, 20% to 25% seen once. These same records also appear under a second study, on T cells of mothers and their children. As reported in that work: Compared with unrelated pairs, related mother-child pairs had slightly higher, non-significant overlap. Microchimeric T cell clones that persisted were not detected.

Sequenced sample: blood. The V gene is TRBV4-1, the J gene TRBJ1-2; D remains unclear. This sequence originates from a boy aged 10-17 years in good health. CDR3 in DNA: TGCGCCAGCAGCCAAGATGCAGGCGGATATGGCTACACCTTC. Its translation is CASSQDAGGYGYTF.